The 20 T cell receptor beta chains reported below all come from one sample, sequenced in a study of blood T cell repertoires in COVID-19. Clones were sequenced by immunoSEQ multiplex PCR, and TCRdb holds only the in-frame ones, with some missing. The data hold roughly 150,000 clones, with 76% observed a single time. Material: peripheral blood. These receptors all stem from a woman aged 80 or over with acute or convalescent COVID-19.

The V and J genes are TRBV5-1 and TRBJ1-1, with a tentative D call TRBD1 (5 bases). This CDR3 contains 14 residues. The germline gives CDR1 SGHRS, CDR2 YFSETQ. The V and J ends lost 1 base and 4 bases respectively, with 11 bases between them. The CDR3 reads CASSLLDRSTEAFF. For the CDR3, the DNA is TGCGCCAGCAGCTTGTTAGACAGAAGCACTGAAGCTTTCTTT.

V and J are TRBV5-6 and TRBJ2-2; D is ambiguous. The CDR3 loop spans 11 amino acids. Germline assignment: CDR1 SGHDT and CDR2 YYEEEE. Trimming removed 5 bases from V and 6 bases from J, with 5 bases in between. Here the CDR3 DNA reads TGTGCCAGCAGAAGCGCCGGGGAGCTGTTTTTT. Translated, it gives CASRSAGELFF. The whole variable domain, remainder taken from reference TRBV5-6 and TRBJ2-2, is DAGVTQSPTHLIKTRGQQVTLRCSPKSGHDTVSWYQQALGQGPQFIFQYYEEEERQRGNFPDRFSGHQFPNYSSELNVNALLLGDSALYLCASRSAGELFFGEGSRLTVL.

The CDR3 bases are TGCAGCGTGGGGGGCCCGACAGGGAGCTCCTACGAGCAGTACTTC. Protein product: CSVGGPTGSSYEQYF. J is TRBJ2-7 and V is TRBV29-1; tentatively, D is TRBD1 (7 bases). Germline values: CDR1 SQVTM, CDR2 ANQGSEA. The CDR3 extends over 15 amino acids. The germline V and J ends were trimmed by 6 bases and 0 bases, with 18 bases remaining between them.

This clone was counted only a few times. The chain couples TRBV7-2 to TRBJ2-2, with 8 nucleotides matching TRBD2. CDR1 and CDR2 (germline): SGHTA, FQGNSA. Germline trimming cut 2 bases from V and 6 bases from J; bases unmatched to any gene: 8. The CDR3 spans 16 residues. The CDR3 spells CASSLFSGGGAGELFF. The CDR3, as DNA: TGTGCCAGCAGCTTATTCAGCGGGGGTGGGGCCGGGGAGCTGTTTTTT.

This clone appeared many times. The V gene is TRBV18, the J gene TRBJ2-2; D is unclear. V dropped 6 bases and J dropped 1 base, with 15 bases sitting between them. Per germline, CDR1 KGHSH and CDR2 LQKENI. The CDR3 has 16 residues. CDR3 nucleotides: TGTGCCAGCTCCCGGTCATCAACCTTGAACACCGGGGAGCTGTTTTTT. Encoded protein: CASSRSSTLNTGELFF.

This clone was detected only once. The genes are TRBV7-8 and TRBJ1-1; D is undetermined. Germline V gene sequence: CDR1 SGHVS, CDR2 FQNEAQ. V lost 5 bases and J lost 2, with 18 bases in between. The CDR3 is 16 residues long. As DNA, the CDR3 is TGTGCCAGCAGCCTACCCTTGGGCTCGGTTAACACTGAAGCTTTCTTT. This codes for CASSLPLGSVNTEAFF.

The chain employs TRBV2 and TRBJ2-3; possible D gene TRBD2, 6 bases. Looked up from germline, CDR1 is SNHLY and CDR2 is FYNNEI. The V end lost 6 bases, the J end lost 8 bases, and 15 bases lay between the germline ends. The CDR3 runs 13 residues. The CDR3 region is CASSGVGGGTQYF. In nucleotides, the CDR3 is TGTGCCAGCAGCGGCGTGGGAGGTGGTACGCAGTATTTT.

The chain uses TRBV3-1 (or the pseudogene TRBV3-2) and TRBJ1-2; the D is unclear. In germline, CDR1 is LGHDT, CDR2 YNNKEL (reference sequence). This CDR3 spans 15 amino acids. The germline V and J ends were trimmed by 1 base and 4 bases, with 13 bases remaining between them. The CDR3, as DNA: TGTGCCAGCAGCCAAGGGACTTTATGGGGCTATGGCTACACCTTC. The encoded protein is CASSQGTLWGYGYTF.

This chain connects TRBV6-4 to TRBJ1-2; possible D gene TRBD1, 6 bases. The V end lost 2 bases, the J end lost 2 bases, and 12 bases lay between the germline ends. This CDR3 comprises 15 residues. Germline V CDR1 and CDR2: MRHNA, SNTAGT. DNA of the CDR3: TGTGCCAGCAGTGACACCCCGCAGGGGAACTATGGCTACACCTTC. Amino acids: CASSDTPQGNYGYTF.

CDR3 DNA: TGTGCCAGCAGCTCCAAGACAGTTCCCGGGGAGCTGTTTTTT. As protein: CASSSKTVPGELFF. The V call is TRBV7-9, the J call TRBJ2-2; the D gene is possibly TRBD1 (5 bases). CDR1 is SEHNR and CDR2 is FQNEAQ in the germline V gene (reference sequence). V was cut by 4 bases and J by 6 bases, with 12 bases left in between. The CDR3 has 14 residues. Full variable domain (missing parts from reference TRBV7-9 and TRBJ2-2): DTGVSQNPRHKITKRGQNVTFRCDPISEHNRLYWYRQTLGQGPEFLTYFQNEAQLEKSRLLSDRFSAERPKGSFSTLEIQRTEQGDSAMYLCASSSKTVPGELFFGEGSRLTVL.

The genes are TRBV4-3 and TRBJ1-2; TRBD1 is a possible D gene (5 bases). The CDR3 consists of 13 residues. Looked up from germline, CDR1 is LGHNA and CDR2 is YSLEER. The V end lost 5 bases, the J end lost 6 bases, and 13 bases lay between the germline ends. The CDR3 sequence: CASSKTVLHGYTF. The CDR3 coding sequence is TGCGCCAGCAGCAAGACAGTGTTACATGGCTACACCTTC.

The chain is built from TRBV27 and TRBJ1-2; D gene unclear. This CDR3 spans 14 amino acids. The V end lost 4 bases, the J end lost 0 bases, and 9 bases lay between the germline ends. CDR1 and CDR2 (germline): MNHEY, SMNVEV (reference sequence). The DNA of the CDR3 is TGTGCCAGCAGTTCACTCACAGCTAACTATGGCTACACCTTC. The encoded protein is CASSSLTANYGYTF.

This clone was counted between two and nine times. J is TRBJ1-2 and V is TRBV29-1; D remains ambiguous. The length of the CDR3 is 10 residues. Germline CDR1 and CDR2: SQVTM and ANQGSEA. Trimming shortened V by 5 bases and J by 8 bases, and 9 bases separated the two germline ends. The DNA for the CDR3 is TGCAGCGTTACGGGTCGCGGCTACACCTTC. Translation gives CSVTGRGYTF.

This clone was seen a few times. The chain links TRBV7-3 to TRBJ2-2, with D possibly TRBD1 on 6 matching bases. This CDR3 has 15 residues. Germline assignment: CDR1 SGHTA and CDR2 FQGTGA. Trimming left V 5 bases short and J 2 bases short, with 12 bases between. The CDR3 bases are TGTGCCAGCAGCCCGGGACACGCAAACACCGGGGAGCTGTTTTTT. It encodes CASSPGHANTGELFF.

The table lists this clone with a few counts. This chain joins TRBV7-8 and TRBJ1-1; D gene unclear. CDR3 length equals 16 residues. With 3 bases removed from V and 1 base from J, the gap between germline ends came to 15 bases. Germline assignment: CDR1 SGHVS and CDR2 FQNEAQ. The CDR3 sequence is CASSFGYRGGNTEAFF. The CDR3, as DNA: TGTGCCAGCAGCTTTGGCTATCGGGGTGGGAACACTGAAGCTTTCTTT.

The rearrangement joins TRBV7-2 to TRBJ1-4; 10 bases agree with TRBD1. J was trimmed by 5 bases and V by 5 bases; bases with no gene match: 2. This CDR3 spans 14 amino acids. Germline V CDR1 and CDR2: SGHTA, FQGNSA. The CDR3: CASSAGQGNEKLFF. The CDR3 DNA is TGTGCCAGCAGCGCGGGACAGGGGAATGAAAAACTGTTTTTT.

The gene calls are TRBV6-2 or TRBV6-3 and TRBJ1-5, with TRBD1 identical over 7 bases. CDR3 length equals 17 residues. V was clipped by 3 bases and J by 1 base; unmatched bases: 9. The germline CDR1 and CDR2 sequences are MNHEY and SVGEGT. This chain's CDR3 is CASSYRQGGRSNQPQHF. In DNA form, the CDR3 reads TGTGCCAGCAGTTATAGACAGGGAGGTAGGAGCAATCAGCCCCAGCATTTT.

The chain links TRBV5-5 to TRBJ1-1, with a tentative D call TRBD1 (6 bases). The germline CDR1 and CDR2 sequences are SGHKS and YYEKEE (reference sequence). CDR3 length equals 16 residues. The V gene lost 2 bases and the J gene lost 1 base, with 15 bases spanning the gap. CDR3 loop: CASSFASGAGNTEAFF. CDR3 nucleotides: TGTGCCAGCAGCTTCGCGTCAGGGGCCGGGAACACTGAAGCTTTCTTT.

J is TRBJ1-1 and V is TRBV4-3, with D unclear. The germline CDR1 and CDR2 sequences are LGHNA and YSLEER. The V and J ends lost 2 bases and 4 bases respectively, with 14 bases between them. This CDR3 is 15 amino acids long. CDR3 amino acids: CASSQYVGTSTEAFF. DNA for the CDR3: TGCGCCAGCAGCCAATATGTGGGCACGAGCACTGAAGCTTTCTTT.

The chain recombines TRBV5-1 with TRBJ1-1; unclear D gene. The CDR3 totals 13 residues. The germline V gene has CDR1 SGHRS and CDR2 YFSETQ. The V and J ends lost 6 bases and 2 bases respectively, with 11 bases between them. The CDR3 nucleotides read TGCGCCAGCAAAGCTGACTTTAACACTGAAGCTTTCTTT. Its translation is CASKADFNTEAFF.